Below, 6 T cell receptor beta chains from the same sample are listed, as sequenced in a study of CD8 T cells in Susac syndrome (dated by TCRdb to between 2018 and 2020). The method was the immunoSEQ multiplex PCR assay. RNA was extracted with the RNeasy kit and about 0.45 to 1 ug was reverse transcribed using random hexamers. TCRdb reanalyzed the raw reads on its own, using fastp at Q25 for trimming and MiXCR for clone calling, and kept in-frame beta chains. Merged by CDR3 protein, the rows form single entries marked with the most common genes and DNA. The sample includes 150,000 to 200,000 distinct CDR3 sequences, with more than 90% observed a single time. 0.14% of the sample rests with the top ten. The sequenced sample consisted of CD4+ T cells from PBMCs. These receptors all come from a human donor in good health.

The chain links TRBV20-1 to TRBJ1-1, with TRBD1 as a possible D gene (6 bases). V dropped 5 bases and J dropped 5 bases, with 24 bases sitting between them. CDR1 is DFQATT, CDR2 SNEGSKA, per germline (reference sequence). This CDR3 comprises 16 residues. DNA for the CDR3: TGCAGTGCTGGCGGGGGCCATAGACTCGTGCGGACTGAAGCTTTCTTT. This translates into CSAGGGHRLVRTEAFF.

A single count supports this clonotype. This chain uses TRBV20-1 with TRBJ1-5; TRBD1 is a possible D gene (5 bases). V gave up 2 bases and J gave up 3 bases, with 14 bases separating them. This CDR3 contains 15 residues. In germline, CDR1 is DFQATT, CDR2 SNEGSKA (reference sequence). CDR3 sequence: CSARPGAGSNQPQHF. CDR3 DNA sequence: TGCAGTGCTAGACCCGGGGCAGGCTCCAATCAGCCCCAGCATTTT.

This rearrangement joins TRBV27 to TRBJ2-6; D is perhaps TRBD1 (5 bases). The CDR3 spans 15 residues. V lost 5 bases, J lost 4 bases, and 12 bases lay in between. Germline V CDR1 and CDR2: MNHEY, SMNVEV (reference sequence). CDR3 protein: CASSGRQLGANVLTF. CDR3 sequence (DNA): TGTGCCAGCAGTGGCCGACAGTTGGGGGCCAACGTCCTGACTTTC.

This sequence joins TRBV7-2 and TRBJ1-2; 8 bases fit TRBD1. In germline, CDR1 is SGHTA, CDR2 FQGNSA. CDR3 length: 14 residues. Unmatched junction bases numbered 4, after V lost 1 base and J lost 6 bases. CDR3 DNA: TGTGCCAGCAGCTTAGTTGGACAGGGAGATGGCTACACCTTC. Amino acids: CASSLVGQGDGYTF.

The genes are TRBV9 and TRBJ2-1; D assignment may be TRBD1 or TRBD2 (5 bases each). CDR1 and CDR2 (germline): SGDLS, YYNGEE. The CDR3 is 15 residues long. V was pared by 0 bases and J by 4 bases, with 11 bases between. The CDR3, as DNA: TGTGCCAGCAGCGTAGAAGGGGACCTTTACAATGAGCAGTTCTTC. Protein product: CASSVEGDLYNEQFF.

This clonotype appeared a single time. The rearrangement links TRBV6-5 to TRBJ2-3; tentatively, D is TRBD2 (5 bases). The CDR3 runs 15 residues. V was cut by 5 bases and J by 0 bases, with 12 bases left in between. The V gene's germline CDR1 is MNHEY and CDR2 SVGAGI. The CDR3 spells CASSMRTSSTDTQYF. CDR3 DNA sequence: TGTGCCAGCAGTATGCGGACTTCTAGCACAGATACGCAGTATTTT.